This note documents a single TCR beta chain sequence. The CDR3 spans 15 residues. V shed 6 bases, J shed 8 bases, and the junction held 12 bases outside the gene matches. Germline lookup yields CDR1 MNHNS and CDR2 SASEGT. The data were obtained in a study of OX40 agonist ivuxolimab in advanced cancers. Profiled with immunoSEQ multiplex PCR; TCRdb holds only in-frame clones, not every one. The repertoire holds 75,000 to 95,000 clones, with more than 70% as singletons. This TCR derives from an adult with an advanced solid tumor such as melanoma, head and neck, liver or kidney cancer. The chain joins TRBV6-1 to TRBJ1-4; 7 bases are a match to TRBD1. The specimen was CD4+ or CD8+ T cells sorted from blood, collected in a trial of the OX40 agonist ivuxolimab. CDR3 sequence (DNA): TGTGCCAGCAGGGCACCCAGGGGGGTCTGGGAAAAACTGTTTTTT. Encoded protein: CASRAPRGVWEKLFF.